This T cell receptor (beta chain) was identified during a study of fetal regulatory T cell absence and autoimmunity. Study overall: Without clinical diabetes, IPEX patients showed exocrine pancreas autoimmunity.

The assay was run at survey level. Some clones are missing from TCRdb's copy, which holds only in-frame ones; the method was immunoSEQ multiplex PCR. This table holds around 100,000 clones, around 72% found once. As for this clone: Antigen unknown.

Study-level points and caveats: Broadly similar TRB gene family usage was seen in pancreas and cord blood.

The sequenced sample was pancreas tissue. The TCR comes from a male donor with IPEX syndrome.

The CDR3 is CASSKVFLGGNQPQHF. The CDR3, as DNA: TGTGCCAGCAGCAAAGTTTTTTTGGGAGGAAATCAGCCCCAGCATTTT. The chain uses TRBV21-1 and TRBJ1-5. TRBV21-1 is termed a pseudogene. This CDR3 region has 16 residues.